Shown below are 24 T cell receptor beta chains from a single sample sequenced in a study of T cells in Graves' hyperthyroidism and ophthalmopathy. From RNA transcripts, TCR beta CDR3 regions were amplified. A set of HTBI primers served as the primers for a first-round RT-PCR of the TCR CDR3. TCRdb used MiXCR to reprocess the multiplex PCR reads, holding one entry per CDR3 protein. The sample carries 500,000 to 750,000 distinct CDR3 sequences, 15% to 18% recorded once. Sequencing was performed on blood. Receptors originate from a woman in her twenties or thirties with Graves' hyperthyroidism.

This clonotype was recorded a few times. The chain links TRBV16 to TRBJ1-5, with 7 positions matching TRBD1. This CDR3 is 15 amino acids long. From germline, CDR1 is KGHSY and CDR2 FQNENV. J lost 0 bases, V lost 4 bases, and 3 bases had no gene match. The CDR3 loop is CASSPDRNSNQPQHF. The DNA for the CDR3 is TGTGCCAGCAGCCCGGACAGGAATAGCAATCAGCCCCAGCATTTT.

This clonotype was counted ten times or more. The chain uses TRBV7-3 and TRBJ1-2, with D maybe TRBD1 (6 bases). Trimming pared 2 bases from V and 6 bases from J, leaving 10 bases between. The CDR3 contains 13 residues. CDR1 is SGHTA and CDR2 is FQGTGA in the germline V gene. CDR3 amino acids: CASSLAGGNGYTF. The CDR3 region has the DNA TGTGCCAGCAGCTTAGCGGGGGGCAATGGCTACACCTTC.

This clonotype was seen a handful of times. The chain has TRBV10-3 and TRBJ2-7; D gene uncertain. Looked up from germline, CDR1 is ENHRY and CDR2 is SYGVKD. Trimming took off 5 bases at V and 2 bases at J, with 10 bases between the two ends. The length of the CDR3 is 13 residues. CDR3 residues: CAISPQPPYEQYF. DNA of the CDR3: TGTGCCATCAGTCCACAGCCCCCCTACGAGCAGTACTTC.

This clonotype was observed a handful of times. Just one base apart from a much larger clone, this may be a read error. The chain employs TRBV30 and TRBJ2-1; TRBD2 agrees at 10 bases. The CDR3 has 15 amino acids. Germline V gene lookup returns CDR1 GTSNPN and CDR2 SVGIG (reference sequence). The trim removed 3 bases at V and 7 bases at J, leaving 9 bases unmatched. Here the CDR3 DNA reads TGTGCCTGGAGAGTAGCACTAGCGGGAATTAATGAGCAGTTCTTC. Amino acids: CAWRVALAGINEQFF.

This clonotype was seen at least ten times. The chain joins TRBV27 to TRBJ2-5; TRBD2 matches at 7 bases. Looked up from germline, CDR1 is MNHEY and CDR2 is SMNVEV (reference sequence). This CDR3 has 14 amino acids. V was clipped by 4 bases and J by 4 bases; unmatched bases: 6. CDR3 bases: TGTGCCAGCAGTTGGGCGGGAGTGGGAGAGACCCAGTACTTC. Protein sequence: CASSWAGVGETQYF.

This sequence joins TRBV20-1 and TRBJ2-1; D unclear. This CDR3 has 12 amino acids. Germline lookup yields CDR1 DFQATT and CDR2 SNEGSKA (reference sequence). V was trimmed by 1 base and J by 14 bases, leaving 15 bases between them. The CDR3: CSARALGLPEFF. In DNA form, the CDR3 reads TGCAGTGCTAGAGCCCTGGGTCTTCCTGAGTTCTTC.

This clonotype was recorded many times. The chain combines TRBV7-9 with TRBJ2-1; 13 bases line up with TRBD2. The germline gives CDR1 SEHNR, CDR2 FQNEAQ (reference sequence). The length of the CDR3 is 15 residues. Trimming took 7 bases from V and 2 from J; bases not matched to a gene: 2. The CDR3 DNA reads as TGTGCCAGCAAAGGACTAGCGGGGGCCTACAATGAGCAGTTCTTC. It is translated as CASKGLAGAYNEQFF. The variable domain in full, with the rest retrieved from reference TRBV7-9 and TRBJ2-1, is DTGVSQNPRHKITKRGQNVTFRCDPISEHNRLYWYRQTLGQGPEFLTYFQNEAQLEKSRLLSDRFSAERPKGSFSTLEIQRTEQGDSAMYLCASKGLAGAYNEQFFGPGTRLTVL.

There are a few counts of this clonotype. The chain joins TRBV7-2 to TRBJ2-4, with D possibly being TRBD1 or TRBD2 (5 bases each). Germline V gene lookup returns CDR1 SGHTA and CDR2 FQGNSA. This CDR3 has 17 amino acids. V lost 2 bases, J lost 0 bases, and 14 bases lay in between. The CDR3 region has the DNA TGTGCCAGCAGCTTAAGGGACGGGCCTCTAGCCAAAAACATTCAGTACTTC. Its translation is CASSLRDGPLAKNIQYF.

The gene calls are TRBV29-1 and TRBJ2-7; either TRBD1 or TRBD2 may supply D (5 bases each). Deletions cut 6 bases from V and 6 bases from J, with 15 bases between. The germline V gene encodes CDR1 SQVTM and CDR2 ANQGSEA. This CDR3 is built from 12 residues. The CDR3 sequence: CSVGTPATEQYF. CDR3 DNA sequence: TGCAGCGTAGGGACCCCCGCGACCGAGCAGTACTTC.

This chain links TRBV7-9 with TRBJ2-1, with 9 bases aligning to TRBD1. CDR1 and CDR2 from the germline V gene are SEHNR and FQNEAQ (reference sequence). The CDR3 sequence is 18 residues long. The V and J ends lost 1 base and 4 bases, in that order; junction bases with no gene match: 11. The CDR3 bases are TGTGCCAGCAGCTTAGTCGTCCTACAGGGGGCGTTATACAATGAGCAGTTCTTC. Translation gives CASSLVVLQGALYNEQFF. Full variable domain (outside the CDR3, taken from reference TRBV7-9 and TRBJ2-1): DTGVSQNPRHKITKRGQNVTFRCDPISEHNRLYWYRQTLGQGPEFLTYFQNEAQLEKSRLLSDRFSAERPKGSFSTLEIQRTEQGDSAMYLCASSLVVLQGALYNEQFFGPGTRLTVL.

V gene TRBV7-9 combines with J gene TRBJ1-6, with 7 bases aligning to TRBD1. The V gene's germline CDR1 is SEHNR and CDR2 FQNEAQ (reference sequence). This CDR3 has 18 amino acids. The ends lost 5 bases at V and 0 bases at J; junction bases unmatched: 10. Here the CDR3 DNA reads TGTGCCAGCAGCCAACAATCGACAGGGAGCTCCTATAATTCACCCCTCCACTTT. It codes for CASSQQSTGSSYNSPLHF. Combining the CDR3 with reference TRBV7-9 and TRBJ1-6 gives the whole variable domain DTGVSQNPRHKITKRGQNVTFRCDPISEHNRLYWYRQTLGQGPEFLTYFQNEAQLEKSRLLSDRFSAERPKGSFSTLEIQRTEQGDSAMYLCASSQQSTGSSYNSPLHFGNGTRLTVT.

In its sample, this clonotype was seen many times. The CDR3 sequence: CASSQDLAVSYEQYF. The CDR3 region has the DNA TGCGCCAGCAGCCAAGATTTAGCGGTCTCCTACGAGCAGTACTTC. This chain connects TRBV4-3 to TRBJ2-7, with a possible D match to TRBD2 (6 bases). Germline CDR1 is LGHNA and CDR2 is YSLEER. CDR3 size: 15 residues. Deletions cut 0 bases from V and 0 bases from J, with 9 bases between.

This clonotype came up a few times. This chain connects TRBV5-1 to TRBJ2-3, with TRBD2 identical over 8 bases. CDR3 size: 15 residues. The germline gives CDR1 SGHRS, CDR2 YFSETQ. V gave up 4 bases and J gave up 6 bases; unmatched junction bases: 10. In DNA form, the CDR3 reads TGCGCCAGCAGCCCATCGGGAGGGGGTCCGGATACGCAGTATTTT. Amino acid sequence: CASSPSGGGPDTQYF.

The table lists this clonotype with a few counts. The chain employs TRBV7-3 and TRBJ2-3; no reliable D call. V was trimmed by 4 bases and J by 2 bases, leaving 7 bases between them. The CDR3 is 13 amino acids. Germline-derived CDR1 and CDR2 are SGHTA and FQGTGA. The CDR3, as DNA: TGTGCCAGCAGCTCGGTCATCACAGATACGCAGTATTTT. Translated, it gives CASSSVITDTQYF. Complete variable domain (other parts from reference TRBV7-3 and TRBJ2-3): GAGVSQTPSNKVTEKGKYVELRCDPISGHTALYWYRQSLGQGPEFLIYFQGTGAADDSGLPNDRFFAVRPEGSVSTLKIQRTERGDSAVYLCASSSVITDTQYFGPGTRLTVL.

This clonotype was seen a few times. V is TRBV28 and J is TRBJ2-2; the match to TRBD2 covers 7 bases. The CDR3 sequence is 15 residues long. The J segment lost 5 bases and the V segment lost 5 bases, leaving 8 bases of the junction unmatched. Looked up from germline, CDR1 is MDHEN and CDR2 is SYDVKM. As DNA, the CDR3 is TGTGCCAGCAGTCAGGCTATTAGCGGGACCGGGGAGCTGTTTTTT. Translation: CASSQAISGTGELFF.

This clonotype showed up just a few times. This chain joins TRBV7-2 and TRBJ2-1; the D is unclear. This CDR3 has 12 amino acids. V lost 5 bases, J lost 8 bases, and 10 bases lay in between. Germline CDR1 and CDR2: SGHTA and FQGNSA. CDR3 DNA sequence: TGTGCCAGCAGCCCTTATAGGTATGAGCAGTTCTTC. It encodes CASSPYRYEQFF.

A word on this clonotype: Here the CDR3 omits its conserved ending phenylalanine or tryptophan, so a read error is the likely source. The chain uses TRBV30 and TRBJ2-7; weak D call: TRBD2 (5 bases). The CDR3 has 13 amino acids. The germline V gene has CDR1 GTSNPN and CDR2 SVGIG (reference sequence). Trimming removed 2 bases from V and 4 bases from J, with 12 bases in between. CDR3 amino acids: CAWSIASPYEQYS. CDR3 nucleotides: TGTGCCTGGAGTATAGCTAGCCCGTACGAGCAGTACTCC.

The rearrangement links TRBV5-1 to TRBJ1-6, with D possibly matching TRBD1 (5 bases). This CDR3 is 16 amino acids long. Germline V gives CDR1 SGHRS, CDR2 YFSETQ. The ends were cut back, 2 bases at V and 5 bases at J, with 14 bases in the middle. The CDR3 DNA reads TGCGCCAGCAGCTTAGATGTGACAGCCAATAATTCACCCCTCCACTTT. Translation gives CASSLDVTANNSPLHF.

The chain couples TRBV19 to TRBJ2-1; no reliable D call. The CDR3 is 11 residues long. V lost 5 bases, J lost 7 bases, and 6 bases lay in between. CDR1 is LNHDA and CDR2 is SQIVND in the germline V gene (reference sequence). The CDR3 DNA sequence: TGTGCCAGTAGTGTTATAAATGAGCAGTTCTTC. Its protein is CASSVINEQFF.

This clonotype has just a few counts. The chain links TRBV12-3 or TRBV12-4 to TRBJ2-7, with 10 positions matching TRBD1. The CDR3 length is 14 residues. V was clipped by 6 bases and J by 5 bases; unmatched bases: 7. The CDR3 here is CASSPGQGNHEQYF. The CDR3 coding sequence is TGTGCCAGCAGCCCGGGACAGGGGAATCACGAGCAGTACTTC.

This clonotype was recorded many times. The genes are TRBV5-1 and TRBJ1-1; 11 positions match TRBD1. The CDR3 loop spans 16 amino acids. The V segment lost 3 bases and the J segment 7 bases; nucleotides outside the gene matches: 11. Germline V CDR1 and CDR2: SGHRS, YFSETQ. The CDR3 region is CASSSWTGGAYSEAFF. The DNA for the CDR3 is TGCGCCAGCAGCTCCTGGACAGGGGGCGCGTACAGTGAAGCTTTCTTT.

The CDR3 protein is CAISPGSSYNSPLHF. The CDR3 DNA reads as TGTGCCATCAGCCCAGGGAGCTCCTATAATTCACCCCTCCACTTT. The V gene is TRBV10-3, the J gene TRBJ1-6, with TRBD1 as a possible D gene (5 bases). This CDR3 is 15 amino acids long. The V gene's germline CDR1 is ENHRY and CDR2 SYGVKD. Trimming took off 6 bases at V and 0 bases at J, with 9 bases between the two ends.

Ten or more counts support this clonotype. The genes are TRBV28 and TRBJ2-3, with D tentatively TRBD2 (6 bases). The CDR3 contains 14 residues. The germline gives CDR1 MDHEN, CDR2 SYDVKM. Trimming took 6 bases from V and 6 from J, leaving 16 bases between them. This chain's CDR3 is CASRTGEFGDTQYF. The CDR3 region has the DNA TGTGCCAGCAGAACGGGGGAGTTTGGGGATACGCAGTATTTT.

This clonotype was seen more than once but under ten times. The J gene is TRBJ1-2, the V gene TRBV18; 8 bases are a match to TRBD1. The CDR3 has 16 residues. V gave up 4 bases and J gave up 6 bases; unmatched junction bases: 13. The germline CDR1 and CDR2 sequences are KGHSH and LQKENI. The CDR3 sequence is CASSQTRGTGENGYTF. Written as DNA, the CDR3 is TGTGCCAGCTCACAAACTCGAGGGACAGGAGAAAATGGCTACACCTTC.